The text below deals with one T cell receptor beta chain. Its antigen is not identified. Every bit of the isolated RNA underwent reverse transcription, so sequencing read expressed TCRB transcripts. Sequencing was performed with immunoSEQ multiplex PCR; in TCRdb, only in-frame clones are kept and a portion is missing. The sample lists 140,000 or so clones; about a tenth were seen once. This specimen belongs to a study of beta chain features in type 1 diabetes. Study-wide findings and caveats: VDJ junctions from type 1 diabetes patients carried fewer insertions and larger deletions. Whether HLA type influences TCRB rearrangement remained unresolved here.

Once sorted, every population was more than 98% pure. The ends were cut back, 5 bases at V and 2 bases at J, with 14 bases in the middle. The CDR3 runs 15 residues. Germline V gene data show CDR1 as MDHEN and CDR2 as SYDVKM. The chain carries TRBV28 and TRBJ2-3, with D perhaps TRBD1 (6 bases). This clonotype was sampled from a man between 18 and 29 years old in good health. The sequencing sample was made of central memory CD4+ T cells from blood. The CDR3: CASSPPWGHTDTQYF. The CDR3 DNA reads as TGTGCCAGCAGTCCGCCTTGGGGACACACAGATACGCAGTATTTT.